These 9 T cell receptor beta chains were sequenced from one sample in a study of regulatory T cells in long-lasting Graves disease. The authors built TCR beta libraries using iRepertoire HTBI primers and Arm-PCR of CDR3 regions. MiXCR, run by TCRdb on the multiplex PCR reads, gives a single entry per CDR3 protein. The sample records approximately 440,000 distinct CDR3 sequences, under 20% being singletons. Time point defined: newly diagnosed GD, antithyroid drugs for less than 3 months. Making the TCR library involved RNA that had been extracted from PBMCs. In addition, the sample was reused for a study of T cells in Graves' hyperthyroidism and ophthalmopathy.

The specimen comprised peripheral blood mononuclear cells (PBMCs), sampled at new diagnosis, from a patient treated with antithyroid drugs. The receptors come from a man in his forties with Graves disease.

This clonotype was detected many times. For the CDR3, the DNA is TGTGCCAGCCGGCGTATGAACACTGAAGCTTTCTTT. It translates to CASRRMNTEAFF. The rearrangement joins TRBV6-1 to TRBJ1-1; D unclear. This CDR3 is built from 12 residues. Trimming removed 8 bases from V and 0 bases from J, with 7 bases in between. Germline V CDR1 and CDR2: MNHNS, SASEGT.

J is TRBJ2-7 and V is TRBV27, with D possibly matching TRBD1 (5 bases). Trimming took 8 bases from V and 0 from J, leaving 17 bases between them. Looked up from germline, CDR1 is MNHEY and CDR2 is SMNVEV (reference sequence). The CDR3 spans 15 residues. The CDR3 region is CASRIEQESSYEQYF. DNA of the CDR3: TGTGCCAGCCGGATCGAACAGGAGAGCTCCTACGAGCAGTACTTC.

The chain recombines TRBV30 with TRBJ1-2; tentative D call: TRBD1 (6 bases). The germline gives CDR1 GTSNPN, CDR2 SVGIG (reference sequence). This CDR3 contains 14 residues. Trimming stripped 4 bases from V and 2 bases from J, with 14 bases between. The CDR3 region is CAWNFGQLNYGYTF. CDR3 DNA: TGTGCCTGGAATTTCGGACAGCTAAACTATGGCTACACCTTC.

This clonotype has ten or more counts. This chain connects TRBV29-1 to TRBJ2-7; D remains ambiguous. Trimming pared 1 base from V and 2 bases from J, leaving 12 bases between. The CDR3 loop spans 14 amino acids. The germline V gene has CDR1 SQVTM and CDR2 ANQGSEA. The CDR3: CSVEAGQPTYEQYF. DNA for the CDR3: TGCAGCGTTGAAGCGGGTCAGCCCACCTACGAGCAGTACTTC.

The chain joins TRBV14 to TRBJ2-5; D call uncertain. Trimming pared 4 bases from V and 2 bases from J, leaving 14 bases between. The CDR3 runs 15 residues. CDR1 is SGHDN, CDR2 FVKESK, per germline. The CDR3 reads CASSPNRKLQETQYF. DNA of the CDR3: TGTGCCAGCAGCCCAAACAGAAAATTACAAGAGACCCAGTACTTC.

This chain connects TRBV4-1 to TRBJ2-3, with D hard to call. The CDR3 spans 15 residues. In germline, CDR1 is MGHRA, CDR2 YSYEKL. Trimming stripped 1 base from V and 4 bases from J, with 12 bases between. The CDR3 coding sequence is TGCGCCAGCAGCCAAGGAAGTTTTATTGCAGATACGCAGTATTTT. It yields the protein CASSQGSFIADTQYF.

The sample holds a few counts of this clonotype. Written as DNA, the CDR3 is TGCAGTGCTCCGACAATGAACACCGGGGAGCTGTTTTTT. It is translated as CSAPTMNTGELFF. The rearrangement links TRBV20-1 to TRBJ2-2; D is unresolved. V was pared by 5 bases and J by 1 base, with 8 bases between. The CDR3 has 13 residues. In germline, CDR1 is DFQATT, CDR2 SNEGSKA (reference sequence).

This clonotype was observed at least ten times. V usage is TRBV3-1 and J usage is TRBJ2-3; 8 nucleotides agree with TRBD2. Germline V gene sequence: CDR1 LGHDT, CDR2 YNNKEL (reference sequence). This CDR3 is built from 15 residues. After removal of 4 bases from V and 3 bases from J, the junction contained 6 bases not matched to a gene. This CDR3 reads CASSLGLALTDTQYF. The CDR3 nucleotides read TGTGCCAGCAGCCTAGGACTAGCCCTTACAGATACGCAGTATTTT.

This clonotype was counted ten times or more. The chain joins TRBV28 to TRBJ2-5; 9 bases fit TRBD1. V lost 1 base to trimming and J lost 5 bases; unmatched junction nucleotides: 5. CDR3 length equals 15 residues. Germline V gives CDR1 MDHEN, CDR2 SYDVKM. CDR3 bases: TGTGCCAGCAGTTTATCCAACGACAGGGGGGAGACCCAGTACTTC. Translation: CASSLSNDRGETQYF.